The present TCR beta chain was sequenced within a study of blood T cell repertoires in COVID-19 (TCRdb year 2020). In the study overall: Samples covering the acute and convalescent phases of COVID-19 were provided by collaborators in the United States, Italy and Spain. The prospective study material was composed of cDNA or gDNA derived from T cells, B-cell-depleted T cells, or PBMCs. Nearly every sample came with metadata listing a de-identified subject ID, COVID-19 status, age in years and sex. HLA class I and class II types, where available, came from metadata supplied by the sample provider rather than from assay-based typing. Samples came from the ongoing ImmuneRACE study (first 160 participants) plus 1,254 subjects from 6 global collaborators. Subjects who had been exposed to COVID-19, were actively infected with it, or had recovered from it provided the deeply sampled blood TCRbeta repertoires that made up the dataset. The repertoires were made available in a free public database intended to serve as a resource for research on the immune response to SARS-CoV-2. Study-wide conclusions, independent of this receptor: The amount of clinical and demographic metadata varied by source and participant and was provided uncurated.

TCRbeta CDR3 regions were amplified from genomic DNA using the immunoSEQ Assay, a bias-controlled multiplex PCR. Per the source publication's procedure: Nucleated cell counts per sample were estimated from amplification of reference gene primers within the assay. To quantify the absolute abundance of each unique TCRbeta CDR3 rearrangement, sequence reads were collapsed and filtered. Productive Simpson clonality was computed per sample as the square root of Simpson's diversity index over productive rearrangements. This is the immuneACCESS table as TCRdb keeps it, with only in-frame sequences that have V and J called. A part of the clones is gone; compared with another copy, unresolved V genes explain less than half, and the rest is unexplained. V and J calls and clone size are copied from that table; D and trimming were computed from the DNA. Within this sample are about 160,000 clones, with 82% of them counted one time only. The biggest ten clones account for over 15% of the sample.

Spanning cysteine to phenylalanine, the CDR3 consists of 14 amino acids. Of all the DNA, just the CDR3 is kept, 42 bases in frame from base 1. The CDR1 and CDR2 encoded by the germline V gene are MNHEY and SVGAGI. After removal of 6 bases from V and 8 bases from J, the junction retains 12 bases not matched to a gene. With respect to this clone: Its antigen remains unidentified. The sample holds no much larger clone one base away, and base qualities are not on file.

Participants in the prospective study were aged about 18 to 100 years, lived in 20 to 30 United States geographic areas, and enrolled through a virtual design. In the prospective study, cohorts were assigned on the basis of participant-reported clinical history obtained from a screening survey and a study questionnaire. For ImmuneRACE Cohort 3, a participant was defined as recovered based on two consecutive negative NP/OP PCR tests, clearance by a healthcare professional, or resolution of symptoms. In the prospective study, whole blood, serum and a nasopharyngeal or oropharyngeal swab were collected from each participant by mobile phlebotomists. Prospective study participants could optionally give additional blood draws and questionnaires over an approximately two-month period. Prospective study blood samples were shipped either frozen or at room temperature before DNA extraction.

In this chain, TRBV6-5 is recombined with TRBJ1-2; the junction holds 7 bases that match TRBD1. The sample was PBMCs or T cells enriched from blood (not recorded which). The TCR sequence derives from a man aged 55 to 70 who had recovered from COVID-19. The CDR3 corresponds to CASRAIDRVRGYTF. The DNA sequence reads TGTGCCAGCAGAGCGATTGACAGGGTCCGCGGCTACACCTTC.